A selection of T cell receptor beta chains follows, all from one sample in a study of blood T cell repertoires in COVID-19. Sequencing used immunoSEQ multiplex PCR; TCRdb keeps in-frame clones, though not all of them. The sample consists of some 180,000 clones, about 75% of them appearing once. The sequencing sample was made of peripheral blood. Every receptor here comes from a woman between 50 and 59 years old with active or convalescent COVID-19. The CDR3 runs from the conserved cysteine through the conserved F or W. The order of the fields is V gene, clone size, J gene, D gene, CDR3 DNA, CDR3 protein. The D gene is left open where the match is weak. Only some rows state a clone size, as once, few, many or a class for expanded clones.

v_call: TRBV4-3
clone_size: once
j_call: TRBJ2-2
d_call: TRBD2
cdr3_nt: TGCGCCAGCAGCCAAACTAGCGGGGGACTCGGGGAGCTGTTTTTT
cdr3_aa: CASSQTSGGLGELFF

v_call: TRBV6-6
clone_size: NA
j_call: TRBJ1-2
d_call: NA
cdr3_nt: TGTGCCAGCAGTTCAGGACAGACAGGCTATGGCTACACCTTC
cdr3_aa: CASSSGQTGYGYTF

v_call: TRBV3-1/TRBV3-2
clone_size: many
j_call: TRBJ1-3
d_call: TRBD1
cdr3_nt: TGTGCCAGCAGCCAAGATGATACAGGGGAAAGATCTGGAAACACCATATATTTT
cdr3_aa: CASSQDDTGERSGNTIYF

v_call: TRBV6-5
clone_size: NA
j_call: TRBJ2-7
d_call: NA
cdr3_nt: TGTGCCAGCAGCAAAGACCCTAGCTACGAGCAGTACTTC
cdr3_aa: CASSKDPSYEQYF

v_call: TRBV5-1
clone_size: NA
j_call: TRBJ2-1
d_call: TRBD1
cdr3_nt: TGCGCCAGCAGCACACATCGACAGGGCTTATACAATGAGCAGTTCTTC
cdr3_aa: CASSTHRQGLYNEQFF

v_call: TRBV27
clone_size: NA
j_call: TRBJ2-1
d_call: TRBD2
cdr3_nt: TGTGCCAGCAGGACTAGCGGGGGTTACAATGAGCAGTTCTTC
cdr3_aa: CASRTSGGYNEQFF

v_call: TRBV18
clone_size: NA
j_call: TRBJ2-3
d_call: NA
cdr3_nt: TGTGCCAGCTCTCCGGATCCCGGGAACACAGATACGCAGTATTTT
cdr3_aa: CASSPDPGNTDTQYF

v_call: TRBV27
clone_size: NA
j_call: TRBJ2-1
d_call: NA
cdr3_nt: TGTGCCAGCAGTTTTGAGTCTTGGACAGCCCTCCCGGGAAATGAGCAGTTCTTC
cdr3_aa: CASSFESWTALPGNEQFF

v_call: TRBV7-2
clone_size: NA
j_call: TRBJ1-3
d_call: TRBD1
cdr3_nt: TGTGCCAGCAGACCCGGGACAGGGGATCCTGGAAACACCATATATTTT
cdr3_aa: CASRPGTGDPGNTIYF

v_call: TRBV7-9
clone_size: NA
j_call: TRBJ2-7
d_call: TRBD1
cdr3_nt: TGTGCCAGCAGCCCGGACAGGGGGGGGTACGAGCAGTACTTC
cdr3_aa: CASSPDRGGYEQYF

v_call: TRBV6-6
clone_size: NA
j_call: TRBJ2-1
d_call: TRBD1
cdr3_nt: TGTGCCAGCAGTTACGGGGACAGGGGCCAGTTCAATGAGCAGTTCTTC
cdr3_aa: CASSYGDRGQFNEQFF

v_call: TRBV14
clone_size: few
j_call: TRBJ1-1
d_call: NA
cdr3_nt: TGTGCCAGCAGCCAAGACTTACAGGGTGAAGCTTTCTTT
cdr3_aa: CASSQDLQGEAFF

v_call: TRBV6-2/TRBV6-3
clone_size: NA
j_call: TRBJ2-2
d_call: TRBD1
cdr3_nt: TGTGCCAGCAGTTACTCGAGTCAGGGGGCGTTGGGCACCGGGGAGCTGTTTTTT
cdr3_aa: CASSYSSQGALGTGELFF

v_call: TRBV27
clone_size: NA
j_call: TRBJ1-5
d_call: TRBD1
cdr3_nt: TGTGCCAGCAGTCCTCTCGGGACAGTTTCCCATCAGCCCCAGCATTTT
cdr3_aa: CASSPLGTVSHQPQHF

v_call: TRBV7-2
clone_size: once
j_call: TRBJ1-2
d_call: NA
cdr3_nt: TGTGCCAGCAGCTTAGCAGACAGTTTCTATGGCTACACCTTC
cdr3_aa: CASSLADSFYGYTF

v_call: TRBV18
clone_size: few
j_call: TRBJ2-5
d_call: TRBD1
cdr3_nt: TGTGCCAGCTCACCGCAGGGGGCGGAGACCCAGTACTTC
cdr3_aa: CASSPQGAETQYF

v_call: TRBV28
clone_size: once
j_call: TRBJ1-2
d_call: TRBD1
cdr3_nt: TGTGCCAGCAGTACAAACAGGGGGAACTATGGCTACACCTTC
cdr3_aa: CASSTNRGNYGYTF

v_call: TRBV5-4
clone_size: medium-sized
j_call: TRBJ2-3
d_call: NA
cdr3_nt: TGTGCCAGCAGCTTGGACATCGCAGATACGCAGTATTTT
cdr3_aa: CASSLDIADTQYF

v_call: TRBV2
clone_size: NA
j_call: TRBJ1-5
d_call: TRBD1
cdr3_nt: TGTGCCAGCAGTTGGACAGGAGACAATCAGCCCCAGCATTTT
cdr3_aa: CASSWTGDNQPQHF

v_call: TRBV20-1
clone_size: NA
j_call: TRBJ2-1
d_call: TRBD2
cdr3_nt: TGCAGTGCTAGTGGGACTAGCGGGACCCATGAGCAGTTCTTC
cdr3_aa: CSASGTSGTHEQFF

v_call: TRBV9
clone_size: NA
j_call: TRBJ1-2
d_call: NA
cdr3_nt: TGTGCCAGCAGCGCGTACACCTTC
cdr3_aa: CASSAYTF

v_call: TRBV6-5
clone_size: NA
j_call: TRBJ1-2
d_call: TRBD1
cdr3_nt: TGTGCCAGCAGGTTCACAGGGGAGGCTGGCTACACCTTC
cdr3_aa: CASRFTGEAGYTF

v_call: TRBV19
clone_size: NA
j_call: TRBJ1-5
d_call: NA
cdr3_nt: TGTGCCAGTAGTAGACATGACGGCAATCAGCCCCAGCATTTT
cdr3_aa: CASSRHDGNQPQHF

v_call: TRBV4-3
clone_size: NA
j_call: TRBJ2-6
d_call: TRBD1
cdr3_nt: TGCGCCAGCAGCCCGGGACAGGGATCTGGGGCCAACGTCCTGACTTTC
cdr3_aa: CASSPGQGSGANVLTF

v_call: TRBV7-2
clone_size: NA
j_call: TRBJ1-5
d_call: NA
cdr3_nt: TGTGCCAGCAGCTTGCAGGCGGGGGATCAGCCCCAGCATTTT
cdr3_aa: CASSLQAGDQPQHF

v_call: TRBV11-2
clone_size: once
j_call: TRBJ2-2
d_call: NA
cdr3_nt: TGTGCCAGCAGCTTAGAGAATGGGCACTTCACCGGGGAGCTGTTTTTT
cdr3_aa: CASSLENGHFTGELFF

v_call: TRBV29-1
clone_size: NA
j_call: TRBJ2-5
d_call: NA
cdr3_nt: TGCAGCGGTACTAGCCGGGAGACCCAGTACTTC
cdr3_aa: CSGTSRETQYF

v_call: TRBV19
clone_size: NA
j_call: TRBJ2-7
d_call: TRBD2
cdr3_nt: TGTGCCAGTAGTCCAGGGGTAGCGGGGGTTTACGAGCAGTACTTC
cdr3_aa: CASSPGVAGVYEQYF

v_call: TRBV20-1
clone_size: NA
j_call: TRBJ2-1
d_call: TRBD1
cdr3_nt: TGCAGTGCTAGTGGGACAGGGACCTCCTACAATGAGCAGTTCTTC
cdr3_aa: CSASGTGTSYNEQFF

v_call: TRBV30
clone_size: few
j_call: TRBJ1-3
d_call: TRBD1
cdr3_nt: TGTGCCTGGAGTGTACAGGGGTGGTTTAGGACTGGAAACACCATATATTTT
cdr3_aa: CAWSVQGWFRTGNTIYF

v_call: TRBV29-1
clone_size: NA
j_call: TRBJ2-5
d_call: NA
cdr3_nt: TGCAGCGAATTGAGTCCCACGGGAGTAGGGGAGACCCAGTACTTC
cdr3_aa: CSELSPTGVGETQYF

v_call: TRBV19
clone_size: NA
j_call: TRBJ2-3
d_call: TRBD2
cdr3_nt: TGTGCCAGTAGTATTGGGACTAGCGAGACAGATACGCAGTATTTT
cdr3_aa: CASSIGTSETDTQYF

v_call: TRBV19
clone_size: NA
j_call: TRBJ2-5
d_call: NA
cdr3_nt: TGTGCCAGTAGTATACAGGGTCCGGAGACCCAGTACTTC
cdr3_aa: CASSIQGPETQYF

v_call: TRBV19
clone_size: NA
j_call: TRBJ1-6
d_call: TRBD1
cdr3_nt: TGTGCCAGCAAACCGGGACAGGGGTTGGAGCCCCTCCACTTT
cdr3_aa: CASKPGQGLEPLHF

v_call: TRBV5-4
clone_size: NA
j_call: TRBJ2-6
d_call: TRBD1
cdr3_nt: TGTGCCAGCAGCCGGGGACAGGGCGTTTTTTCTGGGGCCAACGTCCTGACTTTC
cdr3_aa: CASSRGQGVFSGANVLTF

v_call: TRBV25-1
clone_size: NA
j_call: TRBJ2-2
d_call: TRBD1
cdr3_nt: TGTGCCAGCAGTGACCGGGACAGGGTCGATACCGGGGAGCTGTTTTTT
cdr3_aa: CASSDRDRVDTGELFF

v_call: TRBV10-3
clone_size: NA
j_call: TRBJ1-6
d_call: TRBD1
cdr3_nt: TGTGCCATCAGTGAAAACAGGGGTAATTCACCCCTCCACTTT
cdr3_aa: CAISENRGNSPLHF

v_call: TRBV5-1
clone_size: few
j_call: TRBJ2-1
d_call: NA
cdr3_nt: TGCGCCAGCAGCTTCGACGGAGACTCCTACAATGAGCAGTTCTTC
cdr3_aa: CASSFDGDSYNEQFF

v_call: TRBV2
clone_size: NA
j_call: TRBJ1-2
d_call: TRBD1
cdr3_nt: TGTGCCAGCAGTAGGGGACAGGGAGTTTATGGCTACACCTTC
cdr3_aa: CASSRGQGVYGYTF

v_call: TRBV7-8
clone_size: NA
j_call: TRBJ2-7
d_call: NA
cdr3_nt: TGTGCCAGCAGCTACAGGATTAGGGGCGAGCAGTACTTC
cdr3_aa: CASSYRIRGEQYF

v_call: TRBV19
clone_size: NA
j_call: TRBJ1-3
d_call: TRBD1
cdr3_nt: TGTGCCAGTAGGGGACAGGAGACCATATATTTT
cdr3_aa: CASRGQETIYF

v_call: TRBV4-3
clone_size: once
j_call: TRBJ1-2
d_call: NA
cdr3_nt: TGCGCCAGCAGCCAAGATAAGGGGATCAGCTATGGCTACACCTTC
cdr3_aa: CASSQDKGISYGYTF

v_call: TRBV6-5
clone_size: NA
j_call: TRBJ1-4
d_call: NA
cdr3_nt: TGTGCCAGCAGTTACTCCCGGGACTTTGAAAAACTGTTTTTT
cdr3_aa: CASSYSRDFEKLFF

v_call: TRBV30
clone_size: NA
j_call: TRBJ2-1
d_call: NA
cdr3_nt: TGTGCCTGGAGTGTACTTAATGAGCAGTTCTTC
cdr3_aa: CAWSVLNEQFF

v_call: TRBV27
clone_size: NA
j_call: TRBJ1-5
d_call: NA
cdr3_nt: TGTGCCAGCCCCTCGAAGAGTCAGCCCCAGCATTTT
cdr3_aa: CASPSKSQPQHF

v_call: TRBV7-8
clone_size: NA
j_call: TRBJ2-7
d_call: TRBD1
cdr3_nt: TGTGCCAGCAGCCTACAGGGACAGGTCTCCTACGAGCAGTACTTC
cdr3_aa: CASSLQGQVSYEQYF

v_call: TRBV30
clone_size: NA
j_call: TRBJ2-7
d_call: TRBD2
cdr3_nt: TGTGCCTGGAGTGTCGGATCGGGAGGGTTGCACGAGCAGTACTTC
cdr3_aa: CAWSVGSGGLHEQYF

v_call: TRBV2
clone_size: NA
j_call: TRBJ1-5
d_call: NA
cdr3_nt: TGTGCCAGCAGTGAACTCCCAGCAGGGGCGGCTCAGCCCCAGCATTTT
cdr3_aa: CASSELPAGAAQPQHF

v_call: TRBV19
clone_size: NA
j_call: TRBJ2-7
d_call: NA
cdr3_nt: TGTGCCAGTAGTATCACCCCCCTATCCCCGGCGGGGATCTCCTACGAGCAGTACTTC
cdr3_aa: CASSITPLSPAGISYEQYF

v_call: TRBV7-9
clone_size: few
j_call: TRBJ2-3
d_call: NA
cdr3_nt: TGTGCCAGCAGCTCTAGTGGCGGAAGCCCCACAGATACGCAGTATTTT
cdr3_aa: CASSSSGGSPTDTQYF

v_call: TRBV5-1
clone_size: NA
j_call: TRBJ1-1
d_call: NA
cdr3_nt: TGCGCCAGCAGCCAGGACAGCTACACTGAAGCTTTCTTT
cdr3_aa: CASSQDSYTEAFF

v_call: TRBV5-6
clone_size: NA
j_call: TRBJ2-5
d_call: NA
cdr3_nt: TGTGCCAGCAGCTCTAGGGAGACCCAGTACTTC
cdr3_aa: CASSSRETQYF

v_call: TRBV5-1
clone_size: NA
j_call: TRBJ2-7
d_call: TRBD1
cdr3_nt: TGCGCCAGCAGCTGGGGACAGGGGTCCTACGAGCAGTACTTC
cdr3_aa: CASSWGQGSYEQYF

v_call: TRBV29-1
clone_size: NA
j_call: TRBJ2-1
d_call: TRBD2
cdr3_nt: TGCAGCGTTGAACTTATTGTGCGGGAGCGGTATGAGCAGTTCTTC
cdr3_aa: CSVELIVRERYEQFF

v_call: TRBV5-6
clone_size: NA
j_call: TRBJ2-2
d_call: TRBD1
cdr3_nt: TGTGCCAGCAGATTTGGACAGGGGAACACCGGGGAGCTGTTTTTT
cdr3_aa: CASRFGQGNTGELFF